Listed below are T cell receptor beta chains from one sample, sequenced in a study of blood T cell repertoires in COVID-19. TCRdb keeps only in-frame clones here, not all; method: immunoSEQ multiplex PCR. The sample carries around 19,000 clones, around 87% recorded once. The sample comprised peripheral blood. The source is a human donor in a cohort sampled during active COVID-19. Each CDR3 is given with its conserved first and last residue. D genes are given only for firm matches. Rows may omit the clone size; those that give it use once, few, many or a size class.

>TRBJ1-2|NA|TRBV7-2|TRBD1
CASSLRTGEAGYTF
TGTGCCAGCAGTTTAAGGACAGGGGAGGCTGGCTACACCTTC
>TRBJ2-3|NA|TRBV5-4|TRBD2
CATSRLAGDTDTQYF
TGTGCCACCTCTCGGCTAGCGGGAGATACAGATACGCAGTATTTT
>TRBJ1-6|NA|TRBV28|TRBD1
CASTPLDRGNSPLHF
TGTGCCAGCACCCCTCTCGACAGGGGGAATTCACCCCTCCACTTT
>TRBJ2-7|NA|TRBV6-2/TRBV6-3|NA
CASSPSPRSSGISYEQYF
TGTGCCAGCAGCCCCTCCCCCCGGTCGTCGGGGATCTCCTACGAGCAGTACTTC
>TRBJ1-1|NA|TRBV5-1|NA
CASSVVTVENTEAFF
TGCGCCAGCAGCGTCGTGACAGTGGAGAACACTGAAGCTTTCTTT
>TRBJ2-1|NA|TRBV28|TRBD2
CASSFLSGRASNEQFF
TGTGCCAGCAGTTTCCTGAGCGGGAGGGCGTCAAATGAGCAGTTCTTC
>TRBJ1-5|NA|TRBV7-8|TRBD1
CASSSNGQGSNQPQHF
TGTGCCAGCAGCTCCAACGGACAGGGAAGCAATCAGCCCCAGCATTTT
>TRBJ1-1|NA|TRBV28|NA
CASNKRRQAFF
TGTGCCAGCAACAAGAGGCGACAAGCTTTCTTT
>TRBJ1-6|NA|TRBV9|NA
CASSVGLDNSPLHF
TGTGCCAGCAGCGTAGGTCTCGATAATTCACCCCTCCACTTT
>TRBJ1-1|NA|TRBV13|NA
CASSLATGFSGEAFF
TGTGCCAGCAGCCTAGCTACAGGGTTTTCGGGTGAAGCTTTCTTT
>TRBJ2-3|NA|TRBV20-1|TRBD2
CSASFSGSDTQYF
TGCAGTGCTAGTTTTAGCGGGAGTGATACGCAGTATTTT
>TRBJ1-1|once|TRBV6-5|TRBD1
CATTRGLNTEAFF
TGTGCCACTACCAGGGGGCTCAACACTGAAGCTTTCTTT
>TRBJ2-3|NA|TRBV7-2|NA
CASSLTRRGDTQYF
TGTGCCAGCAGCTTAACCCGACGAGGAGATACGCAGTATTTT
>TRBJ1-1|NA|TRBV5-1|NA
CASSLDRANTEAFF
TGCGCCAGCAGCTTGGACAGGGCGAACACTGAAGCTTTCTTT
>TRBJ2-1|NA|TRBV20-1|NA
CSGGPYNEQFF
TGCAGTGGGGGGCCCTACAATGAGCAGTTCTTC
>TRBJ2-2|NA|TRBV11-2|NA
CASSFSGNTGELFF
TGTGCCAGCAGCTTTAGCGGCAACACCGGGGAGCTGTTTTTT
>TRBJ2-7|NA|TRBV9|NA
CASSVGTDSYEQYF
TGTGCCAGCAGCGTAGGGACAGACTCCTACGAGCAGTACTTC
>TRBJ2-5|NA|TRBV18|TRBD2
CASCSGSGVYQETQYF
TGTGCCAGCTGTTCCGGGAGCGGGGTATACCAAGAGACCCAGTACTTC
>TRBJ2-1|NA|TRBV7-9|TRBD2
CASSASGSLYNEQFF
TGTGCCAGCAGCGCCAGCGGGAGTTTGTACAATGAGCAGTTCTTC
>TRBJ2-3|NA|TRBV27|TRBD2
CASSPSRVSGRAWLDTQYF
TGTGCCAGCAGCCCATCTAGGGTTAGCGGGAGGGCCTGGTTAGATACGCAGTATTTT
>TRBJ1-2|NA|TRBV19|TRBD1
CASSIGPGGAYGYTF
TGTGCCAGTAGTATAGGCCCAGGGGGCGCATATGGCTACACCTTC
>TRBJ2-1|NA|TRBV9|TRBD2
CASSWGAGGNEQFF
TGTGCCAGCAGCTGGGGGGCGGGAGGCAATGAGCAGTTCTTC
>TRBJ1-2|once|TRBV10-2|TRBD1
CASSGLTGGDGGYTF
TGCGCCAGCAGTGGCCTCACAGGGGGCGACGGAGGCTACACCTTC
>TRBJ2-5|NA|TRBV7-6|TRBD1
CASTIASGTGQETQYF
TGTGCCAGCACCATCGCCTCCGGGACAGGCCAAGAGACCCAGTACTTC
>TRBJ2-1|NA|TRBV15|TRBD1
CATRRDSSYNEQFF
TGTGCCACCAGGAGGGACAGTTCCTACAATGAGCAGTTCTTC
>TRBJ1-1|medium-sized|TRBV9|TRBD1
CASSSTGGSNTEAFF
TGTGCCAGCAGCTCAACAGGGGGCTCGAACACTGAAGCTTTCTTT
>TRBJ2-7|NA|TRBV7-8|NA
CASSLGRFSYEQYF
TGTGCCAGCAGCTTGGGCCGCTTCTCCTACGAGCAGTACTTC
>TRBJ2-3|NA|TRBV7-2|TRBD1
CASSQPPQGAGLKAQYF
TGTGCCAGCAGCCAGCCCCCACAGGGGGCCGGCCTCAAGGCGCAGTATTTT
>TRBJ1-5|NA|TRBV29-1|NA
CSVARQPNQPQHF
TGCAGCGTGGCACGACAGCCCAATCAGCCCCAGCATTTT
>TRBJ2-3|NA|TRBV28|TRBD2
CASSLLAGESTDTQYF
TGTGCCAGCAGTTTATTAGCGGGAGAGTCCACAGATACGCAGTATTTT
>TRBJ1-1|NA|TRBV10-2|NA
CASSEHNTEAFF
TGCGCCAGCAGTGAACATAACACTGAAGCTTTCTTT
>TRBJ1-1|once|TRBV10-3|TRBD1
CAISEQGEEGTEAFF
TGTGCCATCAGTGAACAGGGGGAGGAGGGCACTGAAGCTTTCTTT
>TRBJ2-2|NA|TRBV5-8|TRBD2
CASSLTSVGNGELFF
TGTGCCAGCAGCTTGACTAGCGTCGGTAACGGGGAGCTGTTTTTT
>TRBJ1-2|once|TRBV18|TRBD1
CASSPRTGGNYGYTF
TGTGCCAGCTCACCACGGACAGGGGGAAACTATGGCTACACCTTC
>TRBJ2-3|NA|TRBV11-3|NA
CASSSSRGDTQYF
TGTGCCAGCAGCTCCTCCCGGGGGGATACGCAGTATTTT
>TRBJ2-7|NA|TRBV7-6|TRBD2
CASSPGTSGSYEQYF
TGTGCCAGCAGCCCCGGGACTAGCGGGAGCTACGAGCAGTACTTC
>TRBJ2-7|few|TRBV6-6|TRBD2
CASSLTSGRADEQYF
TGTGCCAGCAGCCTCACTAGCGGGAGGGCCGACGAGCAGTACTTC
>TRBJ2-7|NA|TRBV3-1/TRBV3-2|TRBD2
CASSQFRTSSSEQYF
TGTGCCAGCAGCCAATTTAGGACTAGTTCGTCCGAGCAGTACTTC
>TRBJ2-4|NA|TRBV7-9|NA
CASSFGSGDRGKNIQYF
TGTGCCAGCAGCTTTGGATCGGGGGATAGGGGAAAAAACATTCAGTACTTC
>TRBJ1-5|NA|TRBV6-1|TRBD1
CASSDRTGAGNQPQHF
TGTGCCAGCAGTGATCGGACAGGGGCAGGGAATCAGCCCCAGCATTTT
>TRBJ1-5|few|TRBV6-6|NA
CASSYSSGAYQPQHF
TGTGCCAGCAGTTACTCTTCAGGGGCATATCAGCCCCAGCATTTT
>TRBJ2-5|once|TRBV10-3|NA
CAISLTGRETQYF
TGTGCCATCAGCTTGACAGGACGAGAGACCCAGTACTTC
>TRBJ2-2|NA|TRBV6-5|TRBD1
CASSTDRVAGELFF
TGTGCCAGCAGCACGGACAGGGTGGCCGGGGAGCTGTTTTTT
>TRBJ2-2|NA|TRBV19|TRBD2
CASSILGLAGTGELFF
TGTGCCAGTAGTATACTGGGACTAGCGGGCACCGGGGAGCTGTTTTTT
>TRBJ1-3|NA|TRBV18|TRBD1
CASSRGQGSGNTIYF
TGTGCCAGCTCACGAGGACAGGGTTCTGGAAACACCATATATTTT
>TRBJ1-1|NA|TRBV4-2|NA
CASSPRDTEAFF
TGTGCCAGCAGCCCTCGGGACACTGAAGCTTTCTTT
>TRBJ1-4|NA|TRBV5-8|TRBD1
CASSSGQGANEKLFF
TGTGCCAGCAGCTCGGGACAGGGGGCTAATGAAAAACTGTTTTTT
>TRBJ2-5|NA|TRBV12-3/TRBV12-4|NA
CASCRNGQETQYF
TGTGCCAGCTGTCGGAACGGGCAAGAGACCCAGTACTTC
>TRBJ2-4|NA|TRBV5-1|TRBD1
CASSLAGQGENIQYF
TGCGCCAGCAGCTTGGCGGGACAGGGGGAAAACATTCAGTACTTC
>TRBJ2-5|NA|TRBV30|NA
CAWSIRGETQYF
TGTGCCTGGAGTATCCGGGGGGAGACCCAGTACTTC
>TRBJ2-2|NA|TRBV27|NA
CASSGTQGNTGELFF
TGTGCCAGCAGTGGGACTCAGGGGAACACCGGGGAGCTGTTTTTT
>TRBJ1-2|NA|TRBV18|TRBD1
CASSPGQDYGYTF
TGTGCCAGCTCCCCGGGACAGGATTATGGCTACACCTTC
>TRBJ1-1|NA|TRBV5-1|NA
CASSPNTREDTEAFF
TGCGCCAGCAGCCCCAATACCAGGGAGGACACTGAAGCTTTCTTT
>TRBJ2-1|NA|TRBV27|NA
CATRERNEQFF
TGTGCCACCCGGGAGAGGAATGAGCAGTTCTTC
>TRBJ2-2|NA|TRBV7-8|TRBD2
CANSIAGVVGGELFF
TGTGCCAACAGTATAGCGGGAGTTGTAGGCGGGGAGCTGTTTTTT
>TRBJ2-3|NA|TRBV23-1|NA
CASSPRTAPPPDTQYF
TGCGCCAGCAGTCCCCGGACTGCCCCCCCTCCAGATACGCAGTATTTT
>TRBJ1-5|NA|TRBV9|NA
CASSVGVSGTQPQHF
TGTGCCAGCAGCGTAGGGGTATCGGGTACTCAGCCCCAGCATTTT
>TRBJ2-1|NA|TRBV9|TRBD2
CASSVGLAGGGIYEQFF
TGTGCCAGCAGCGTGGGGCTAGCGGGAGGGGGTATATATGAGCAGTTCTTC
>TRBJ2-1|NA|TRBV27|TRBD1
CASSPPLGTGGYNEQFF
TGTGCCAGCAGTCCTCCGTTAGGGACAGGGGGTTACAATGAGCAGTTCTTC